This T cell receptor beta chain is from a study of blood T cell repertoires in COVID-19. This clone was detected once. Generated by immunoSEQ multiplex PCR, the TCRdb table keeps only in-frame clones and is missing some. The sample has about 46,000 clones, roughly 86% seen once. Trimming removed 8 bases from V and 4 bases from J, with 29 bases in between. From germline, CDR1 is SNHLY and CDR2 FYNNEI. The CDR3 is 19 amino acids. V is TRBV2 and J is TRBJ2-2; TRBD2 might be the D (5 bases). The sample was peripheral blood. The sequence derives from a man aged 55 to 70 with active or convalescent COVID-19. CDR3 in amino acids: CASGTRFRAGGRGTGELFF. The CDR3 DNA sequence: TGTGCCAGCGGAACTAGATTTCGGGCCGGTGGAAGAGGCACCGGGGAGCTGTTTTTT.